This is a list of T cell receptor beta chains from one sample in a study of cytomegalovirus exposure and HLA in healthy donors. The protocol was immunoSEQ multiplex PCR, while the TCRdb copy is restricted to in-frame clones and leaves out a portion. The table includes fewer than 150,000 clones, 82% detected once. The sample taken for sequencing was PBMCs. Receptor source: a woman younger than 30 in good health and CMV-seronegative. Both conserved end residues are part of each CDR3. Each record gives: J gene, CDR3 length, clone size, D gene, V gene, CDR3 protein, CDR3 DNA. The D gene is left open where the match is weak. Size tells how often a clone was seen (once, few, many) or the class of an expanded clone, and some rows leave it out.

TRBJ1-2 13 - - TRBV19 CAVSGTPNYGYTF TGTGCCGTAAGCGGGACACCTAACTATGGCTACACCTTC
TRBJ2-2 18 few - TRBV14 CASSHRGRTTPNTGELFF TGTGCCAGCAGCCATAGAGGGAGAACAACACCGAACACCGGGGAGCTGTTTTTT
TRBJ1-3 13 - - TRBV7-2 CASSLYGGNTIYF TGTGCCAGCAGCTTATACGGTGGAAACACCATATATTTT
TRBJ2-1 14 - - TRBV7-6 CASRLGTERNEQFF TGTGCCAGCAGGCTCGGTACGGAGAGGAATGAGCAGTTCTTC
TRBJ1-2 14 - - TRBV28 CASSLLHRTYGYTF TGTGCCAGCAGTTTATTACACAGAACTTATGGCTACACCTTC
TRBJ1-1 14 - - TRBV14 CASSQDQTGTEAFF TGTGCCAGCAGCCAAGACCAGACGGGGACTGAAGCTTTCTTT
TRBJ2-1 16 - - TRBV11-2 CASSLGRGRSYNEQFF TGTGCCAGCAGCTTAGGACGGGGTCGCTCCTACAATGAGCAGTTCTTC
TRBJ1-3 14 - - TRBV6-5 CASSLRRAGNTIYF TGTGCCAGCAGTCTAAGGCGGGCGGGAAACACCATATATTTT
TRBJ2-5 14 - - TRBV9 CASSPAGTLKTQYF TGTGCCAGCAGCCCGGCCGGGACACTTAAGACCCAGTACTTC
TRBJ1-5 16 - TRBD1 TRBV6-5 CASSSSGQGVNQPQHF TGTGCCAGCAGTTCATCGGGACAGGGTGTCAATCAGCCCCAGCATTTT
TRBJ1-1 14 - - TRBV19 CASSIGGGVEEAFF TGTGCCAGTAGTATAGGTGGAGGGGTGGAAGAAGCTTTCTTT
TRBJ2-5 15 - TRBD1 TRBV10-3 CAISPGQGKGETQYF TGTGCCATCAGTCCGGGACAGGGTAAGGGAGAGACCCAGTACTTC
TRBJ2-1 16 - - TRBV9 CASSVDGGLSYNEQFF TGTGCCAGCAGCGTAGATGGGGGCCTCTCCTACAATGAGCAGTTCTTC
TRBJ2-5 13 - TRBD2 TRBV4-1 CASSPSGRETQYF TGCGCCAGCAGCCCTAGCGGGAGAGAGACCCAGTACTTC
TRBJ2-3 12 few - TRBV13 CASTSLEATQYF TGTGCCAGCACCTCCCTAGAGGCCACGCAGTATTTT
TRBJ2-2 15 - - TRBV6-5 CASSYSRVGTGELFF TGTGCCAGCAGTTACTCGCGGGTAGGCACCGGGGAGCTGTTTTTT
TRBJ2-7 15 - - TRBV4-1 CASSQNMGLVLEQYF TGCGCCAGCAGCCAAAATATGGGCCTGGTCCTCGAGCAGTACTTC
TRBJ2-3 14 - - TRBV28 CASSFLATTDTQYF TGTGCCAGCAGTTTCCTAGCGACGACAGATACGCAGTATTTT
TRBJ2-2 22 - - TRBV4-2 CASSQDRWQLARRLERTGELFF TGTGCCAGCAGCCAAGATCGGTGGCAGTTGGCCCGGAGGTTGGAGCGGACCGGGGAGCTGTTTTTT
TRBJ2-6 16 few TRBD1 TRBV27 CASSWDSIPGANVLTF TGTGCCAGCAGTTGGGACAGTATCCCTGGGGCCAACGTCCTGACTTTC
TRBJ2-2 16 - TRBD1 TRBV7-2 CASSSQPRGHTGELFF TGTGCCAGCAGCTCTCAACCCAGGGGGCACACCGGGGAGCTGTTTTTT
TRBJ1-1 15 - TRBD1 TRBV5-6 CASSSTTGEKSEAFF TGTGCCAGCAGCTCAACGACAGGGGAAAAGTCTGAAGCTTTCTTT
TRBJ2-1 12 - - TRBV10-2 CASSESENEQFF TGCGCCAGCAGTGAGTCAGAGAATGAGCAGTTCTTC
TRBJ2-1 13 once - TRBV5-4 CASSPLGGNEQFF TGTGCCAGCAGCCCCTTGGGGGGAAATGAGCAGTTCTTC
TRBJ1-4 16 - - TRBV7-9 CASSLSDLATNEKLFF TGTGCCAGCAGCTTATCAGATCTTGCAACTAATGAAAAACTGTTTTTT
TRBJ2-2 13 once - TRBV27 CAPGAGRPGELFF TGTGCCCCCGGGGCGGGGAGGCCCGGGGAGCTGTTTTTT
TRBJ1-2 15 once - TRBV7-2 CASSSADGTSYGYTF TGTGCCAGCAGCTCTGCCGATGGGACAAGCTATGGCTACACCTTC
TRBJ1-5 14 - - TRBV7-8 CASSSQANNQPQHF TGTGCCAGCAGCTCCCAGGCAAACAATCAGCCCCAGCATTTT
TRBJ1-4 13 - - TRBV19 CASSMAWAEKLFF TGTGCCAGTAGTATGGCCTGGGCTGAAAAACTGTTTTTT
TRBJ1-1 17 - - TRBV7-9 CASSSNSGREVNTEAFF TGTGCCAGCAGCTCTAACTCGGGGAGGGAGGTGAACACTGAAGCTTTCTTT
TRBJ1-5 15 - TRBD1 TRBV19 CASSIRGDRTQPQHF TGTGCCAGTAGTATTCGGGGGGACAGGACTCAGCCCCAGCATTTT
TRBJ1-1 13 - - TRBV6-1 CASSAGQGTEAFF TGTGCCAGCAGTGCCGGCCAGGGCACTGAAGCTTTCTTT
TRBJ1-1 18 once - TRBV5-1 CASSLEGSPMKPETEAFF TGCGCCAGCAGCTTGGAGGGGTCACCAATGAAACCGGAGACTGAAGCTTTCTTT
TRBJ1-2 14 - TRBD1 TRBV5-4 CAYDRGASNYGYTF TGTGCCTACGACAGGGGTGCTTCTAACTATGGCTACACCTTT
TRBJ2-5 16 - TRBD2 TRBV10-3 CAISDPGLALQETQYF TGTGCCATCAGTGACCCGGGACTAGCGCTACAAGAGACCCAGTACTTC
TRBJ2-5 19 - TRBD1 TRBV7-4 CASSEAGTGVCGTAETQYF TGTGCCAGCAGCGAGGCCGGGACAGGGGTGTGCGGCACCGCGGAGACCCAGTACTTC
TRBJ1-1 14 - - TRBV27 CASTPTGGVTEAFF TGTGCCAGCACCCCCACCGGGGGGGTCACTGAAGCTTTCTTT
TRBJ1-4 17 - - TRBV27 CASSSESGGGANEKLFF TGTGCCAGCAGTTCCGAATCGGGTGGGGGGGCTAACGAAAAACTGTTTTTT
TRBJ2-6 16 few TRBD1 TRBV29-1 CSVEGDSSSGANVLTF TGCAGCGTTGAGGGGGACAGTTCTTCTGGGGCCAACGTCCTGACTTTC
TRBJ1-1 15 - - TRBV6-1 CASSFTTEPYTEAFF TGTGCCAGCAGTTTTACGACAGAACCTTACACTGAAGCTTTCTTT
TRBJ2-3 15 - - TRBV7-2 CASSLKGGFTDTQYF TGTGCCAGCAGCTTAAAAGGCGGATTCACAGATACGCAGTATTTT
TRBJ1-3 19 - TRBD1 TRBV11-2 CASSPRGAGGPSSGNTIYF TGTGCCAGCAGCCCCAGAGGGGCAGGGGGACCCTCCTCTGGAAACACCATATATTTT